This TCR beta chain originates from a study of blood T cell repertoires in COVID-19 (dated by TCRdb to 2018 to 2021). The study in broad terms: Samples from collaborators originated in the United States, Italy and Spain and spanned both the acute and convalescent phases of COVID-19. The material from the prospective study consisted of cDNA or gDNA derived from T cells, B-cell-depleted T cells, or PBMCs. Subjects who had been exposed to COVID-19, were actively infected with it, or had recovered from it provided the deeply sampled blood TCRbeta repertoires that made up the dataset. The repertoires were released in a freely available public database meant as a resource for research on the immune response to SARS-CoV-2. The samples were drawn from the first 160 participants of the ongoing ImmuneRACE study and from under 1,500 subjects provided by 6 global collaborators. Sample metadata almost always included a de-identified subject ID, COVID-19 status, age in years and sex. Where available, HLA class I and class II types were taken from metadata supplied by the sample provider and were not determined by assay-based typing.

TCRbeta CDR3 regions were amplified from genomic DNA using the immunoSEQ Assay, a bias-controlled multiplex PCR. Per the original workflow: Nucleated cell counts per sample were estimated from amplification of reference gene primers within the assay. To quantify the absolute abundance of each unique TCRbeta CDR3 rearrangement, sequence reads were collapsed and filtered. For each sample, productive Simpson clonality was calculated by taking the square root of Simpson's diversity index across productive rearrangements. The source is immuneACCESS, and TCRdb retained only in-frame sequences with V and J called. Part of the clones is not carried over; for the studies checked, unresolved V genes explain less than half of this, and the remainder is unexplained. Clonal size and the V and J genes are those of that table, whereas D and trimming came from the DNA. This sample is represented by 250,000 or so clones; approximately 89% of them were singletons. The top ten constitute approximately 5% of the sample.

Another Seattle source contributed samples from volunteer blood donors who had recovered from COVID-19. Whole blood was collected in K2EDTA tubes by collaborating institutions according to the institutions' own protocols. For TCRbeta analysis, collaborators shipped samples as frozen whole blood, isolated PBMCs, or DNA extracted from either of those sample types. The full study reports these points: Clinical and demographic metadata were provided uncurated, with the amount varying by source and participant.

With respect to this clone: Its binding antigen is unknown. The record has no base qualities; no much larger clone is one base away.

This TCR came from a woman in her forties who had recovered from COVID-19. The sequenced sample was peripheral blood.

The CDR3 protein sequence reads: CASSPGTSFGNEQFF. The DNA is TGCGCCAGCAGCCCCGGGACTAGCTTCGGCAATGAGCAGTTCTTC. This sequence uses TRBV5-1 and TRBJ2-1; 9 central bases correspond to TRBD2. Including cysteine and phenylalanine, the CDR3 has 15 amino acids. Left in the record is the CDR3 DNA by itself, 45 bases read in frame from the first base. V has 4 bases trimmed and J has 6 bases trimmed; junction bases matching no gene number 8. Per the germline V gene, SGHRS is the CDR1 and YFSETQ is the CDR2.